Below are 23 T cell receptor beta chains sequenced from a single sample in a study of T cell responses to AZD1222 COVID-19 vaccine. Produced via immunoSEQ multiplex PCR; TCRdb's table is partial and in-frame only. The top ten hold about 13% of the sample, which has approximately 110,000 clones, over 75% seen once. The sample in question was peripheral blood, obtained on day 0 of MenACWY control vaccination. All receptors come from an adult in good health.

This clone turned up a few times. This chain joins TRBV12-3 or TRBV12-4 and TRBJ1-2; no clear D. V was shortened by 6 bases and J by 8 bases, with 13 bases between the two germline ends. This CDR3 has 12 residues. The DNA of the CDR3 is TGTGCCAGCAGCCCCCGTCCCGGGGGCTACACCTTC. Translation: CASSPRPGGYTF.

As to this clone: The junction departs from germline at one end; a sequencing error may be responsible. The chain has TRBV7-2 and TRBJ2-7; tentatively, D is TRBD2 (7 bases). The CDR3 is 13 amino acids. Germline lookup yields CDR1 SGHTA and CDR2 FQGNSA. The CDR3 is CASSLGGVYEQYF. The CDR3 nucleotides read TGTGCCAGCAGTTTAGGGGGGGTCTACGAGCAGTACTTC.

The CDR3 reads CASSPGSFGNEKLFF. CDR3 nucleotides: TGTGCCAGCAGCCCGGGGAGCTTCGGTAATGAAAAACTGTTTTTT. The chain joins TRBV7-8 to TRBJ1-4; no clear D. Looked up from germline, CDR1 is SGHVS and CDR2 is FQNEAQ. Trimming pared 5 bases from V and 4 bases from J, leaving 14 bases between. The CDR3 consists of 15 residues.

The CDR3 sequence: CASKPPFAWEETQYF. CDR3 in DNA: TGTGCCAGCAAACCCCCCTTTGCCTGGGAAGAGACCCAGTACTTC. This chain links TRBV7-9 with TRBJ2-5, with D hard to call. Trimming removed 7 bases at V and 3 bases at J, with 18 bases between. The germline V gene has CDR1 SEHNR and CDR2 FQNEAQ (reference sequence). The CDR3 is 15 residues long.

This clone was recorded once. The DNA for the CDR3 is TGTGCCACCTCCTCCGGGACAGGAGGCTCACCCCTCCACTTT. Amino acids: CATSSGTGGSPLHF. The chain carries TRBV28 and TRBJ1-6, with 8 positions matching TRBD1. Trimming took 10 bases from V and 10 from J; bases not matched to a gene: 12. CDR3 length: 14 amino acids. From germline, CDR1 is MDHEN and CDR2 SYDVKM.

This chain links TRBV6-2 or TRBV6-3 with TRBJ2-7; 9 positions match TRBD2. The germline gives CDR1 MNHEY, CDR2 SVGEGT. V lost 2 bases and J lost 6; bases outside the gene matches: 8. The CDR3 is 15 amino acids. The CDR3 spells CASSYGREGLFEQYF. The DNA of the CDR3 is TGTGCCAGCAGTTACGGGCGGGAGGGCCTTTTCGAGCAGTACTTC.

This chain joins TRBV14 and TRBJ2-5; perhaps TRBD1 as D (6 bases). Trimming shortened V by 1 base and J by 5 bases, and 8 bases separated the two germline ends. The CDR3 spans 13 residues. The germline CDR1 and CDR2 sequences are SGHDN and FVKESK. CDR3: CASSQAGAETQYF. The CDR3 DNA reads TGTGCCAGCAGCCAAGCAGGGGCGGAGACCCAGTACTTC. Full variable domain (missing parts from reference TRBV14 and TRBJ2-5): EAGVTQFPSHSVIEKGQTVTLRCDPISGHDNLYWYRRVMGKEIKFLLHFVKESKQDESGMPNNRFLAERTGGTYSTLKVQPAELEDSGVYFCASSQAGAETQYFGPGTRLLVL.

The rearrangement joins TRBV5-1 to TRBJ1-5; D ambiguous. V lost 9 bases and J lost 0, with 7 bases in between. The CDR3 has 12 residues. Germline V lookup: CDR1 SGHRS, CDR2 YFSETQ. DNA of the CDR3: TGCGCCAAACAGCCTAGCAATCAGCCCCAGCATTTT. It yields the protein CAKQPSNQPQHF.

This clone was seen a few times. The V call is TRBV5-5, the J call TRBJ1-5; 12 bases match TRBD1. The germline V gene has CDR1 SGHKS and CDR2 YYEKEE (reference sequence). This CDR3 contains 17 residues. V gave up 4 bases and J gave up 7 bases; unmatched junction bases: 12. The CDR3 nucleotides are TGTGCCAGCAGCCCGGGGACAGGGGGCTTATGGAACCAGCCCCAGCATTTT. Its protein product is CASSPGTGGLWNQPQHF.

The chain joins TRBV7-2 to TRBJ1-2, with 9 positions matching TRBD1. V shed 1 base, J shed 8 bases, and the junction held 11 bases outside the gene matches. The CDR3 consists of 16 residues. CDR1 is SGHTA, CDR2 FQGNSA, per germline. The CDR3 DNA reads TGTGCCAGCAGCTTAGACCGGGATACAGGGGGCCGCGGCTACACCTTC. Residues: CASSLDRDTGGRGYTF.

The chain recombines TRBV5-1 with TRBJ1-4, with D possibly matching TRBD1 (5 bases). The germline CDR1 and CDR2 sequences are SGHRS and YFSETQ. The CDR3 is made up of 16 amino acids. Trimming removed 0 bases at V and 6 bases at J, with 15 bases between. The CDR3 loop reads CASSLEGPRRDEKLFF. CDR3 DNA sequence: TGCGCCAGCAGCTTGGAGGGACCGCGGCGGGATGAAAAACTGTTTTTT.

This rearrangement joins TRBV19 to TRBJ2-1, with 9 bases that match TRBD2. The germline CDR1 and CDR2 sequences are LNHDA and SQIVND (reference sequence). The CDR3 sequence is 15 residues long. Losses at the gene ends were 7 bases for V and 3 bases for J; bases not matched to a gene: 7. The CDR3 DNA reads as TGTGCCAGTACCCCAGGACTAGCGATCTACAATGAGCAGTTCTTC. Translating gives CASTPGLAIYNEQFF.

The rearrangement joins TRBV28 to TRBJ2-2, with a weak D call TRBD2 (5 bases). This CDR3 contains 15 residues. Germline V gene data show CDR1 as MDHEN and CDR2 as SYDVKM. The V gene lost 10 bases and the J gene lost 5 bases, with 20 bases spanning the gap. The CDR3 nucleotides are TGTGCCACCATCTCTGTTAGCGAGAGGACCGGGGAGCTGTTTTTT. As protein: CATISVSERTGELFF.

This rearrangement joins TRBV21-1 to TRBJ1-2. TRBV21-1 is described as a pseudogene. CDR3 length equals 13 residues. This CDR3 reads CASRVSPNYGYTF. The CDR3 DNA sequence: TGTGCCAGCAGGGTTTCACCTAACTATGGCTACACCTTC.

Ten or more counts support this clone. This sequence joins TRBV7-9 and TRBJ2-4, with a tentative D call TRBD2 (6 bases). V shed 4 bases and J shed 9 bases, with 25 bases lying between them. Looked up from germline, CDR1 is SEHNR and CDR2 is FQNEAQ (reference sequence). The CDR3 runs 17 residues. CDR3 region: CASSSPGEATLRGIQYF. CDR3 DNA sequence: TGTGCCAGCAGCTCCCCGGGAGAAGCGACCCTCCGCGGCATTCAGTACTTC.

The J gene is TRBJ2-7, the V gene TRBV6-5; 8 bases agree with TRBD2. Germline V gene lookup returns CDR1 MNHEY and CDR2 SVGAGI. The V gene end was trimmed by 0 bases and the J gene end by 2 bases; junction bases not matched to a gene: 3. The CDR3 runs to 15 residues. The CDR3 DNA reads as TGTGCCAGCAGTTACTCGCGGGGGGTGCCCTACGAGCAGTACTTC. This sequence encodes CASSYSRGVPYEQYF.

The chain has TRBV28 and TRBJ1-2; possibly TRBD1 for D (5 bases). Trimming took 2 bases from V and 5 from J, leaving 9 bases between them. The CDR3 has 13 residues. Germline values: CDR1 MDHEN, CDR2 SYDVKM. The CDR3 DNA reads TGTGCCAGCAGTTTAGACAGAGGATATGGCTACACCTTC. Encoded protein: CASSLDRGYGYTF.

V and J are TRBV19 and TRBJ1-1; D not resolved. The CDR3 covers 15 residues. V dropped 1 base and J dropped 7 bases, with 16 bases sitting between them. In germline, CDR1 is LNHDA, CDR2 SQIVND (reference sequence). The CDR3 region has the DNA TGTGCCAGTAGTATAGGGTACAGCCCCCCCCTTGAAGCTTTCTTT. This codes for CASSIGYSPPLEAFF. Using reference TRBV19 and TRBJ1-1 for the parts outside the CDR3, the full variable domain is DGGITQSPKYLFRKEGQNVTLSCEQNLNHDAMYWYRQDPGQGLRLIYYSQIVNDFQKGDIAEGYSVSREKKESFPLTVTSAQKNPTAFYLCASSIGYSPPLEAFFGQGTRLTVV.

The chain links TRBV9 to TRBJ1-3; D may be TRBD1 (6 bases). Germline assignment: CDR1 SGDLS and CDR2 YYNGEE. Trimming shortened V by 2 bases and J by 2 bases, and 11 bases separated the two germline ends. The CDR3 has 15 residues. The CDR3 region has the DNA TGTGCCAGCAGCGTTTGGGGGGCGACTGGAAACACCATATATTTT. Amino acids: CASSVWGATGNTIYF.

This clone has just one count. V gene TRBV19 combines with J gene TRBJ1-2; the D gene is possibly TRBD1 (6 bases). V shed 7 bases and J shed 2 bases, with 17 bases lying between them. The CDR3 runs 15 residues. The germline CDR1 and CDR2 sequences are LNHDA and SQIVND (reference sequence). The CDR3 nucleotides are TGTGCCAGTACCCCCTCGGGGGACACCAACTATGGCTACACCTTC. Translating gives CASTPSGDTNYGYTF.

The chain uses TRBV7-8 and TRBJ2-1; TRBD1 agrees at 8 bases. This CDR3 region has 15 residues. The V segment lost 4 bases and the J segment 4 bases; nucleotides outside the gene matches: 6. Germline V gene data show CDR1 as SGHVS and CDR2 as FQNEAQ. The DNA for the CDR3 is TGTGCCAGCAGCTCTGACAGGGGACAGTACAATGAGCAGTTCTTC. The encoded protein is CASSSDRGQYNEQFF. The full variable domain, completed using reference TRBV7-8 and TRBJ2-1, is GAGVSQSPRYKVAKRGQDVALRCDPISGHVSLFWYQQALGQGPEFLTYFQNEAQLDKSGLPSDRFFAERPEGSVSTLKIQRTQQEDSAVYLCASSSDRGQYNEQFFGPGTRLTVL.

In the case of this clone: One end of the junction does not line up with germline, which may come from a read error. V is TRBV7-2 and J is TRBJ2-1, with 8 bases matching TRBD1. This CDR3 comprises 17 residues. Germline V CDR1 and CDR2: SGHTA, FQGNSA. CDR3: CASTLGSPRGLYNEQFF. In DNA form, the CDR3 reads TGTGCCAGCACCTTAGGGTCCCCCAGGGGGCTGTACAATGAGCAGTTCTTC.

The rearrangement uses TRBV11-2 and TRBJ1-3; D remains unclear. CDR1 is SGHAT and CDR2 is FQNNGV in the germline V gene. CDR3 length: 16 amino acids. Trimming took off 1 base at V and 7 bases at J, with 17 bases between the two ends. The CDR3 DNA follows: TGTGCCAGCAGCTTAGTTGTATCTCCATATGGGAACACCATATATTTT. This gives the protein CASSLVVSPYGNTIYF.